This TCR beta chain was identified during a study of T cell changes during pregnancy in multiple sclerosis. About this clone: The junction departs from the called germline gene at one end, perhaps through a read error.

The protocol was immunoSEQ multiplex PCR, while the TCRdb copy is restricted to in-frame clones and leaves out a portion. The sample comprises some 60,000 clones, 90% to 95% of which are singletons, and over 1.5% rests with the top ten. The germline gives CDR1 SGHRS, CDR2 YFSETQ. The CDR3 has 15 amino acids. This receptor was taken from a female donor with multiple sclerosis, enrolled in a pregnancy study. The V and J genes are TRBV5-1 and TRBJ2-1; 8 bases agree with TRBD2. Material: peripheral blood, obtained after pregnancy. CDR3 nucleotides: TGCGCCAGCACCTTGATAGCGGGGACCTACAATGAGCAGTTCTTC. Protein product: CASTLIAGTYNEQFF.